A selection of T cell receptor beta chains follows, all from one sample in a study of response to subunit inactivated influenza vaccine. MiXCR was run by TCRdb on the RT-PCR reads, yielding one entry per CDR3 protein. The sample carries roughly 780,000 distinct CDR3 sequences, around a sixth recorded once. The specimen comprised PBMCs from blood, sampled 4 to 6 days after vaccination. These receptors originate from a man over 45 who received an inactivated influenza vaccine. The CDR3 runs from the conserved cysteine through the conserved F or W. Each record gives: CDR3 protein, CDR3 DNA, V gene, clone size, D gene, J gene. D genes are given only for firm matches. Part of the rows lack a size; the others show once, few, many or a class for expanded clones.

CDR3 protein: CASSQDFRRVYEQYF; CDR3 DNA: TGCGCCAGCAGCCAAGATTTCCGTCGGGTCTACGAGCAGTACTTC; V gene: TRBV4-1; clone size: few; D gene: -; J gene: TRBJ2-7
CDR3 protein: CASGPTSGIGAQYF; CDR3 DNA: TGTGCCAGCGGGCCGACTAGCGGGATAGGTGCGCAGTATTTT; V gene: TRBV7-3; clone size: -; D gene: TRBD2; J gene: TRBJ2-3
CDR3 protein: CATGETGYGYTF; CDR3 DNA: TGTGCCACCGGGGAGACGGGGTATGGCTACACCTTC; V gene: TRBV6-5; clone size: few; D gene: -; J gene: TRBJ1-2
CDR3 protein: CASSSGQARTF; CDR3 DNA: TGTGCCAGCAGCTCCGGACAGGCGAGGACCTTC; V gene: TRBV13; clone size: few; D gene: TRBD1; J gene: TRBJ1-2
CDR3 protein: CASSLGGKPGNEQFF; CDR3 DNA: TGCGCCAGCAGCTTGGGCGGGAAACCAGGAAATGAGCAGTTCTTC; V gene: TRBV5-1; clone size: -; D gene: -; J gene: TRBJ2-1
CDR3 protein: CASTPLGGNQPQHF; CDR3 DNA: TGTGCCAGCACACCCCTCGGTGGCAATCAGCCCCAGCATTTT; V gene: TRBV28; clone size: -; D gene: -; J gene: TRBJ1-5
CDR3 protein: CASSPMSSGFDGQPQHF; CDR3 DNA: TGTGCCAGCAGCCCTATGTCTTCAGGGTTCGATGGTCAGCCCCAGCATTTT; V gene: TRBV7-9; clone size: few; D gene: -; J gene: TRBJ1-5
CDR3 protein: CASSLQATSISHEQYF; CDR3 DNA: TGTGCCAGCAGCTTGCAGGCCACATCTATATCCCACGAGCAGTACTTC; V gene: TRBV7-6; clone size: -; D gene: -; J gene: TRBJ2-7
CDR3 protein: CASSQDHYNEQFF; CDR3 DNA: TGTGCCAGCAGCCAAGATCACTACAATGAGCAGTTCTTC; V gene: TRBV4-2; clone size: -; D gene: -; J gene: TRBJ2-1
CDR3 protein: CAWRAAGTPCEQYF; CDR3 DNA: TGTGCCTGGCGGGCGGCCGGGACACCCTGCGAGCAGTACTTC; V gene: TRBV5-6; clone size: -; D gene: -; J gene: TRBJ2-7
CDR3 protein: CSARPAGGSEKPQHF; CDR3 DNA: TGCAGTGCTAGGCCGGCAGGGGGCTCGGAAAAGCCCCAGCATTTT; V gene: TRBV20-1; clone size: -; D gene: TRBD1; J gene: TRBJ1-5
CDR3 protein: CSARGGGGDTQYF; CDR3 DNA: TGCAGTGCTAGGGGCGGGGGAGGAGATACGCAGTATTTT; V gene: TRBV20-1; clone size: -; D gene: TRBD2; J gene: TRBJ2-3
CDR3 protein: CASSLSATRETQYF; CDR3 DNA: TGCGCCAGCAGCTTGTCAGCCACTCGAGAGACCCAGTACTTC; V gene: TRBV5-1; clone size: few; D gene: -; J gene: TRBJ2-5
CDR3 protein: CASSSPRGGEYNEQFF; CDR3 DNA: TGTGCCAGCAGCAGCCCGAGGGGGGGGGAATACAATGAGCAGTTCTTC; V gene: TRBV11-2; clone size: -; D gene: -; J gene: TRBJ2-1
CDR3 protein: CASSLVGGGYNEQFF; CDR3 DNA: TGTGCCAGCAGCTTAGTCGGGGGGGGCTACAATGAGCAGTTCTTC; V gene: TRBV7-9; clone size: few; D gene: TRBD2; J gene: TRBJ2-1
CDR3 protein: CASSEAWLAGGLIDTQYF; CDR3 DNA: TGTGCCAGCAGTGAAGCTTGGCTAGCGGGGGGGCTAATAGATACGCAGTATTTT; V gene: TRBV6-1; clone size: -; D gene: TRBD2; J gene: TRBJ2-3
CDR3 protein: CASSLSGVQSVYEQYF; CDR3 DNA: TGTGCCAGCAGCTTGAGTGGTGTGCAGTCCGTCTACGAGCAGTACTTC; V gene: TRBV5-5; clone size: -; D gene: -; J gene: TRBJ2-7
CDR3 protein: CASSPTSGGYQETQYF; CDR3 DNA: TGTGCCAGCAGCCCAACTAGCGGGGGATACCAAGAGACCCAGTACTTC; V gene: TRBV3-1; clone size: few; D gene: TRBD2; J gene: TRBJ2-5
CDR3 protein: CATSDSTAGELFF; CDR3 DNA: TGTGCCACCAGTGATAGTACGGCCGGGGAGCTGTTTTTT; V gene: TRBV24-1; clone size: -; D gene: -; J gene: TRBJ2-2
CDR3 protein: CASSLVQPTGELFF; CDR3 DNA: TGTGCCAGCAGCTTAGTTCAGCCTACCGGGGAGCTGTTTTTT; V gene: TRBV7-9; clone size: -; D gene: -; J gene: TRBJ2-2
CDR3 protein: CASSGSGGDNEQFF; CDR3 DNA: TGCGCCAGCAGCGGTAGCGGGGGGGACAATGAGCAGTTCTTC; V gene: TRBV4-3; clone size: few; D gene: TRBD2; J gene: TRBJ2-1
CDR3 protein: CASSRPGSSTDTQYF; CDR3 DNA: TGTGCCAGTTCGCGCCCGGGAAGCAGCACAGATACGCAGTATTTT; V gene: TRBV28; clone size: -; D gene: -; J gene: TRBJ2-3
CDR3 protein: CAWRNRGEETQYF; CDR3 DNA: TGTGCCTGGAGGAACAGGGGCGAAGAGACCCAGTACTTC; V gene: TRBV30; clone size: few; D gene: TRBD1; J gene: TRBJ2-5
CDR3 protein: CASRGDRAGNTIYF; CDR3 DNA: TGTGCCAGCAGAGGGGACAGGGCTGGAAACACCATATATTTT; V gene: TRBV12-3/TRBV12-4; clone size: -; D gene: TRBD1; J gene: TRBJ1-3
CDR3 protein: CASRRSGNTIYF; CDR3 DNA: TGTGCCAGCAGACGCTCTGGAAACACCATATATTTT; V gene: TRBV6-1; clone size: few; D gene: -; J gene: TRBJ1-3
CDR3 protein: CASSPHRGRGSYEQYF; CDR3 DNA: TGTGCCAGCAGCCCCCACAGGGGGCGGGGGTCCTACGAGCAGTACTTC; V gene: TRBV12-3/TRBV12-4; clone size: -; D gene: TRBD1; J gene: TRBJ2-7
CDR3 protein: CASSNRPFNEQFF; CDR3 DNA: TGTGCCAGCAGCAACCGGCCGTTCAATGAGCAGTTCTTC; V gene: TRBV11-2; clone size: -; D gene: -; J gene: TRBJ2-1
CDR3 protein: CASSVDRDRGVNEQFF; CDR3 DNA: TGTGCCAGCAGCGTAGATAGGGACAGGGGTGTGAATGAGCAGTTCTTC; V gene: TRBV9; clone size: many; D gene: TRBD1; J gene: TRBJ2-1
CDR3 protein: CASSWIKRVSYEQYF; CDR3 DNA: TGTGCCAGCAGTTGGATTAAGCGGGTATCCTACGAGCAGTACTTC; V gene: TRBV6-2/TRBV6-3; clone size: -; D gene: -; J gene: TRBJ2-7
CDR3 protein: CASSLGETSPLHF; CDR3 DNA: TGTGCCAGCAGCCTCGGGGAAACGTCACCCCTCCACTTT; V gene: TRBV12-3/TRBV12-4; clone size: -; D gene: -; J gene: TRBJ1-6
CDR3 protein: CSAPTREKNSYNEQFF; CDR3 DNA: TGCAGTGCCCCAACCCGGGAAAAAAACTCCTACAATGAGCAGTTCTTC; V gene: TRBV20-1; clone size: -; D gene: -; J gene: TRBJ2-1
CDR3 protein: CASSPPPYGYTF; CDR3 DNA: TGTGCCAGCAGCCCACCCCCCTATGGCTACACCTTC; V gene: TRBV9; clone size: few; D gene: -; J gene: TRBJ1-2
CDR3 protein: CATTDTRRSGTQYF; CDR3 DNA: TGTGCCACCACTGACACTCGCAGGTCGGGAACGCAGTATTTT; V gene: TRBV13; clone size: few; D gene: -; J gene: TRBJ2-3
CDR3 protein: CASSQIETQYF; CDR3 DNA: TGTGCCAGCAGCCAGATAGAGACCCAGTACTTC; V gene: TRBV3-1; clone size: -; D gene: -; J gene: TRBJ2-5
CDR3 protein: CSAESSGLSYEQYF; CDR3 DNA: TGCAGTGCTGAATCTAGCGGGCTCTCCTACGAGCAGTACTTC; V gene: TRBV20-1; clone size: few; D gene: TRBD2; J gene: TRBJ2-7
CDR3 protein: CASRNPGTGFIETQYF; CDR3 DNA: TGCGCCAGCAGAAATCCCGGGACAGGGTTTATTGAGACCCAGTACTTC; V gene: TRBV5-1; clone size: few; D gene: TRBD1; J gene: TRBJ2-5
CDR3 protein: CASSQDWTASNYGYTF; CDR3 DNA: TGCGCCAGCAGCCAAGATTGGACAGCATCTAACTATGGCTACACCTTC; V gene: TRBV4-3; clone size: -; D gene: -; J gene: TRBJ1-2
CDR3 protein: CSVQGTNEQFF; CDR3 DNA: TGCAGTGTACAGGGTACCAATGAGCAGTTCTTC; V gene: TRBV20-1; clone size: few; D gene: -; J gene: TRBJ2-1
CDR3 protein: CATSRYGTANTEAFF; CDR3 DNA: TGTGCCACCAGCAGATACGGGACAGCGAACACTGAAGCTTTCTTT; V gene: TRBV15; clone size: few; D gene: TRBD1; J gene: TRBJ1-1
CDR3 protein: CASSSGASGETQYF; CDR3 DNA: TGCGCCAGCAGCTCGGGGGCTTCAGGAGAGACCCAGTACTTC; V gene: TRBV5-1; clone size: few; D gene: -; J gene: TRBJ2-5
CDR3 protein: CASSPTSAPTDTQYF; CDR3 DNA: TGTGCCAGCAGCCCGACTAGCGCCCCCACAGATACGCAGTATTTT; V gene: TRBV28; clone size: -; D gene: TRBD2; J gene: TRBJ2-3
CDR3 protein: CASSLRGQMSNYGYTF; CDR3 DNA: TGTGCCAGCAGTCTGAGGGGACAGATGTCGAACTATGGCTACACCTTC; V gene: TRBV6-2/TRBV6-3; clone size: -; D gene: TRBD1; J gene: TRBJ1-2
CDR3 protein: CASTLDRGGYYEQYF; CDR3 DNA: TGCGCCAGCACCCTGGACAGGGGGGGGTACTACGAGCAGTACTTC; V gene: TRBV5-1; clone size: few; D gene: TRBD1; J gene: TRBJ2-7
CDR3 protein: CATSRAEVSYEQYF; CDR3 DNA: TGTGCCACCAGCAGAGCCGAAGTTTCCTACGAGCAGTACTTC; V gene: TRBV15; clone size: few; D gene: -; J gene: TRBJ2-7
CDR3 protein: CSARDRQGYSGANVLTF; CDR3 DNA: TGCAGTGCTAGAGATCGGCAGGGCTACTCTGGGGCCAACGTCCTGACTTTC; V gene: TRBV20-1; clone size: -; D gene: -; J gene: TRBJ2-6
CDR3 protein: CASSPGDRGLIYGYTF; CDR3 DNA: TGCGCCAGCAGCCCCGGGGACAGGGGGCTAATCTATGGCTACACCTTC; V gene: TRBV4-3; clone size: -; D gene: TRBD1; J gene: TRBJ1-2
CDR3 protein: CSASPGVGLMNEQFF; CDR3 DNA: TGCAGTGCTAGCCCCGGGGTAGGACTCATGAATGAGCAGTTCTTC; V gene: TRBV20-1; clone size: -; D gene: -; J gene: TRBJ2-1
CDR3 protein: CATHTGGSSGANVLTF; CDR3 DNA: TGCGCCACCCACACAGGGGGCAGCTCTGGGGCCAACGTCCTGACTTTC; V gene: TRBV5-1; clone size: few; D gene: TRBD1; J gene: TRBJ2-6